The T cell receptor (beta chain) under discussion was sequenced for a study of T-cell memory formation after mild COVID-19. Across the study: The TCR clusters were mostly specific to one donor.

The CDR3 is 14 residues long. The trim removed 3 bases at V and 1 base at J, leaving 3 bases unmatched. Looked up from germline, CDR1 is SEHNR and CDR2 is FQNEAQ (reference sequence). TCR alpha and TCR beta cDNA libraries carrying sample barcodes and UMIs came from 5'RACE with constant-segment primers. From the 5' RACE reads, TCRdb called clonotypes with MiXCR, one entry per CDR3 protein. The sample carries about 430,000 distinct CDR3 sequences, approximately 24% recorded once. In the case of this clonotype: Its antigen is as yet unknown.

General observations from the study: CM and EM subsets held most contracting CD4+ clones; EMRA held CD8+ ones. There was no confirmation that second-wave clones peaking on day 37 were SARS-CoV-2 specific.

The sequenced sample consisted of PBMCs or a T cell subset sorted from them (not recorded which). The receptor comes from an adult woman who had mild COVID-19 (a few samples of this study predate the infection). Cell type and time point are not known. The V gene is TRBV7-9, the J gene TRBJ2-7; 7 bases line up with TRBD1. CDR3 residues: CASSFKDRSYEQYF. The CDR3 DNA follows: TGTGCCAGCAGCTTTAAGGACAGGTCCTACGAGCAGTACTTC.